A selection of T cell receptor beta chains follows, all from one sample in a study of vaccination effects on CD4 cells after COVID-19. No antigen has been assigned to these receptors. TCRdb's table, derived via immunoSEQ multiplex PCR, lists solely in-frame clones and lacks some. Of under 25,000 clones in the sample, approximately 70% were seen once. The input for sequencing was CD4+ T cells from PBMCs cultured with SARS-CoV-2 spike peptides, taken before COVID-19 vaccination. The source of these receptors is a human donor who received a COVID-19 vaccine. Both conserved end residues are part of each CDR3. D genes are given only for firm matches. Only some rows state a clone size, as once, few, many or a class for expanded clones.

J,size,D,V,DNA,CDR3
TRBJ2-5,few,TRBD2,TRBV11-2,TGTGCCAGCAGCCAATCTAATTGGGAGGGGATACAAGAGACCCAGTACTTC,CASSQSNWEGIQETQYF
TRBJ2-7,.,.,TRBV7-2,TGTGCCAGCAGCTTAAGTGCGGGCCAATTACCCTACGAGCAGTACTTC,CASSLSAGQLPYEQYF
TRBJ2-2,.,.,TRBV6-4,TGTGCCAGCAGTGACAGGGACACCGGGGAGCTGTTTTTT,CASSDRDTGELFF
TRBJ1-5,.,.,TRBV19,TGTGCCAGTAGTGCCACAGGTGATAGCAATCAGCCCCAGCATTTT,CASSATGDSNQPQHF
TRBJ2-5,once,TRBD2,TRBV19,TGTGCCAGTAGGAGAACTTCCGGGACTAGCGGGACAGAGACCCAGTACTTC,CASRRTSGTSGTETQYF
TRBJ1-1,.,.,TRBV10-3,TGTGCCATCAGTGAACAGGTCCCTTTCTTT,CAISEQVPFF
TRBJ2-5,.,.,TRBV12-3/TRBV12-4,TGTGCCAGCAGTTTAGGAATACAAGAGACCCAGTACTTC,CASSLGIQETQYF
TRBJ1-6,few,TRBD1,TRBV5-1,TGCGCCAGCAGCCCAAGGACAGGGGCCAATTCACCCCTCCACTTT,CASSPRTGANSPLHF
TRBJ2-5,few,TRBD1,TRBV5-1,TGCGCCAGCAGCTTCACCGGGACAGGGGCTGGGGAGACCCAGTACTTC,CASSFTGTGAGETQYF
TRBJ1-3,.,.,TRBV5-1,TGCGCCAGCAGCTCTTTGGGACACCTTTCCTCTGGAAACACCATATATTTT,CASSSLGHLSSGNTIYF
TRBJ1-4,.,.,TRBV5-1,TGCGCCAGCAGCTACGACAGTGTTAACAATGAAAAACTGTTTTTT,CASSYDSVNNEKLFF
TRBJ2-2,.,.,TRBV11-3,TGTGCCAGCAGCTTAGATCAAGGCGGCAGCGCCCACACCGGGGAGCTGTTTTTT,CASSLDQGGSAHTGELFF
TRBJ2-5,.,TRBD1,TRBV14,TGTGCCAGCAGCACCCGACAGGGGGGGACCCAGTACTTC,CASSTRQGGTQYF
TRBJ1-2,.,TRBD1,TRBV15,TGTGCCACCAGCGGCCGGGACAGGGCTCTCGGGGGCTACACCTTC,CATSGRDRALGGYTF
TRBJ2-3,.,.,TRBV29-1,TGCAGCGTGCAGGGCCAGGCGGGTGCAGATACGCAGTATTTT,CSVQGQAGADTQYF
TRBJ2-3,.,.,TRBV5-4,TGTGCCAGCAGCAGTACCGGGACTGAGGTGGCAGATACGCAGTATTTT,CASSSTGTEVADTQYF
TRBJ2-5,.,TRBD2,TRBV7-9,TGTGCCAGCAGCTTAGAGGTGTGGCGGGGGACCCAAGAGACCCAGTACTTC,CASSLEVWRGTQETQYF
TRBJ2-5,.,.,TRBV6-2/TRBV6-3,TGTGCCAGCAGTTACCCCGTTACAAAGGTGGTGACCCAGTACTTC,CASSYPVTKVVTQYF
TRBJ2-7,few,.,TRBV7-9,TGTGCCAGCAGCTTAGGAGGTCGAGGGGAGTACTTC,CASSLGGRGEYF
TRBJ2-4,.,.,TRBV10-3,TGTGCCATCAGTGAGTCAAGTCAGGGGGGGGCCAAAAACATTCAGTACTTC,CAISESSQGGAKNIQYF
TRBJ1-1,.,TRBD1,TRBV7-2,TGTGCCAGCAGCGAGGACAGGGTGGCTGAAGCTTTCTTT,CASSEDRVAEAFF
TRBJ1-2,.,.,TRBV7-2,TGTGCCAGCAGAGCCGACAGGCGGGGCGACTATGGCTACACCTTC,CASRADRRGDYGYTF
TRBJ1-3,few,TRBD1,TRBV10-3,TGTGCCATCAGATCGACAGGGGGCGATATCTCTGGAAACACCATATATTTT,CAIRSTGGDISGNTIYF
TRBJ1-2,.,.,TRBV10-3,TGTGCCATCAGTGAGTACGAGGGGCCGGGGTATGGCTACACCTTC,CAISEYEGPGYGYTF
TRBJ1-5,.,.,TRBV7-8,TGTGCCAGCAGCTTACAGGGGCGGGGTAGCAATCAGCCCCAGCATTTT,CASSLQGRGSNQPQHF
TRBJ2-1,few,TRBD2,TRBV4-1,TGCGCCAGCAGGGGACTAGCGAACTACAATGAGCAGTTCTTC,CASRGLANYNEQFF
TRBJ2-3,.,.,TRBV3-1/TRBV3-2,TGTGCCAGCAGCCAAGATCGGGTATTATCCACAGATACGCAGTATTTT,CASSQDRVLSTDTQYF
TRBJ2-7,.,TRBD2,TRBV6-5,TGTGCCAGCAGCTCTATAGCGGGAATGGAGTACTTC,CASSSIAGMEYF
TRBJ1-2,once,TRBD1,TRBV7-8,TGTGCCAGCAGCTCCACGACAGGGTCAGGTTATGGCTACACCTTC,CASSSTTGSGYGYTF
TRBJ2-1,.,TRBD2,TRBV6-5,TGTGCCAGCAGTAGCGGGGGGGCTGGCAATGAGCAGTTCTTC,CASSSGGAGNEQFF